This T cell receptor beta chain was identified in a study of early T cells in non-severe SARS-CoV-2 infection. Germline CDR1 reads MNHNY; CDR2 reads SVGAGI (reference sequence). V lost 5 bases, J lost 4 bases, and 8 bases stayed unmatched. This CDR3 contains 15 residues. TCRdb ran MiXCR on the 5' RACE reads and lists one entry per CDR3 protein. The sample lists tens of thousands of distinct CDR3 sequences, 10% occurring once. The sequenced sample consisted of whole blood. The rearrangement joins TRBV6-6 to TRBJ2-3; 8 nucleotides align to TRBD1. This sequence was found in an adult who was a healthcare worker with PCR-confirmed SARS-CoV-2 infection or an uninfected control (not recorded which). The CDR3: CASSTTGTGPDTQYF. The CDR3 DNA sequence: TGTGCCAGCAGTACAACCGGGACAGGCCCAGATACGCAGTATTTT.